This T cell receptor beta chain was sequenced in a study of CD8 T cells in ankylosing spondylitis. Study-wide results and caveats: What appeared characteristic of ankylosing spondylitis blood was a TCR beta motif of eight highly homologous variants. Some motif variants were previously reported in reactive arthritis synovial fluid and blood. Disease-linked clones bore a CD8+ phenotype and were relatively rare in peripheral blood. Matched ankylosing spondylitis synovial fluid reportedly showed significant enrichment of disease-linked clones.

TCRdb reanalysed the 5' RACE reads using MiXCR and keeps one entry per CDR3 protein. There are about 480,000 distinct CDR3 sequences in the sample; 15% to 20% occur only once, and under 1.2% lies in the top ten. The CDR3 has 13 amino acids. The germline V and J ends were trimmed by 10 bases and 6 bases, with 17 bases remaining between them. CDR1 is MNHEY and CDR2 is SVGEGT in the germline V gene. Only a few counts were recorded for this clonotype. The target antigen is unknown. Material for sequencing was blood, either unsorted or a sorted T cell fraction (not recorded which). This sequence was found in a male donor with ankylosing spondylitis. The V call is TRBV6-2 or TRBV6-3, the J call TRBJ2-3, with a weak D call TRBD2 (6 bases). This CDR3 is CATRGFAGDTQYF. DNA of the CDR3: TGTGCCACCCGGGGGTTTGCGGGGGATACGCAGTATTTT.